The 15 T cell receptor beta chains below all came from one sample that was sequenced in a study of cytomegalovirus exposure and HLA in healthy donors. Researchers ran the PCR with 60 Vbeta and 13 Jbeta primers. Generated by immunoSEQ multiplex PCR, the TCRdb table keeps only in-frame clones and is missing some. The sample shows more than 200,000 clones, 82% of them seen only once. Material: PBMCs. These receptor sequences come from a man aged 35 to 55 in good health and CMV-seropositive.

V and J are TRBV6-1 and TRBJ2-5, with D possibly matching TRBD2 (6 bases). With 2 bases removed from V and 5 bases from J, the gap between germline ends came to 12 bases. CDR1 is MNHNS, CDR2 SASEGT, per germline. This CDR3 is built from 14 residues. CDR3 protein: CASSETGSRETQYF. CDR3 sequence (DNA): TGTGCCAGCAGTGAAACCGGGAGTCGGGAGACCCAGTACTTC.

This chain connects TRBV5-1 to TRBJ1-1; D might be TRBD1 (6 bases). The ends were cut back, 4 bases at V and 2 bases at J, with 9 bases in the middle. There are 13 residues in the CDR3. Germline V lookup: CDR1 SGHRS, CDR2 YFSETQ. CDR3 in DNA: TGCGCCAGCAGCGCGGACAGAAACACTGAAGCTTTCTTT. This translates into CASSADRNTEAFF.

The chain carries TRBV6-5 and TRBJ2-2, with unresolved D. V was clipped by 6 bases and J by 0 bases, with 8 bases between them. CDR3 length: 14 residues. Per germline, CDR1 MNHEY and CDR2 SVGAGI. The CDR3 reads CASSLDTNTGELFF. The CDR3 coding sequence is TGTGCCAGCAGCCTCGACACGAACACCGGGGAGCTGTTTTTT.

The chain carries TRBV19 and TRBJ2-7; TRBD2 matches 11 bases. The CDR3 contains 15 residues. Germline V CDR1 and CDR2: LNHDA, SQIVND (reference sequence). Germline trimming cut 4 bases from V and 0 bases from J; bases unmatched to any gene: 2. The CDR3 spells CASSKTSGDSYEQYF. CDR3 sequence (DNA): TGTGCCAGTAGTAAGACTAGCGGGGACTCCTACGAGCAGTACTTC.

The genes are TRBV5-1 and TRBJ2-7; D might be TRBD1 (5 bases). Trimming shortened V by 0 bases and J by 3 bases, and 13 bases separated the two germline ends. The germline V gene has CDR1 SGHRS and CDR2 YFSETQ. The CDR3 extends over 15 amino acids. CDR3 DNA sequence: TGCGCCAGCAGCTTGGCCCTAGACAGCTACTACGAGCAGTACTTC. Translating gives CASSLALDSYYEQYF.

The rearrangement uses TRBV2 and TRBJ2-1, with D unresolved. The CDR3 loop spans 14 amino acids. The V end lost 8 bases, the J end lost 7 bases, and 18 bases lay between the germline ends. In germline, CDR1 is SNHLY, CDR2 FYNNEI. CDR3 nucleotides: TGTGCCAGCTTTGCGGCCCCCGGTGGGAATGAGCAGTTCTTC. This translates into CASFAAPGGNEQFF.

The gene calls are TRBV29-1 and TRBJ1-4; TRBD1 agrees at 7 bases. J lost 4 bases, V lost 6 bases, and 2 bases had no gene match. The CDR3 has 12 residues. Germline CDR1 is SQVTM and CDR2 is ANQGSEA. The CDR3 DNA reads as TGCAGCGTGGGACAGAGTAATGAAAAACTGTTTTTT. This gives the protein CSVGQSNEKLFF.

V and J are TRBV18 and TRBJ2-1; D perhaps matches TRBD2 (6 bases). The CDR3 runs to 15 residues. Germline CDR1 and CDR2: KGHSH and LQKENI. Trimming shortened V by 5 bases and J by 4 bases, and 15 bases separated the two germline ends. CDR3 protein: CASSWGAGIYNEQFF. In nucleotides, the CDR3 is TGTGCCAGCTCATGGGGAGCGGGTATATACAATGAGCAGTTCTTC.

The chain links TRBV5-1 to TRBJ2-3; 8 bases line up with TRBD2. This CDR3 comprises 15 residues. After removal of 1 base from V and 2 bases from J, the junction contained 3 bases not matched to a gene. Per germline, CDR1 SGHRS and CDR2 YFSETQ. CDR3 in DNA: TGCGCCAGCAGCTTGCCGGGACTAGACACAGATACGCAGTATTTT. Protein sequence: CASSLPGLDTDTQYF.

The chain has TRBV5-6 and TRBJ1-1; 7 bases are a match to TRBD1. Germline V gene sequence: CDR1 SGHDT, CDR2 YYEEEE. CDR3 size: 14 residues. V shed 4 bases and J 1 base; nucleotides not matched to a gene: 4. CDR3 DNA: TGTGCCAGCAGCCTGACAGGGTCGAACACTGAAGCTTTCTTT. Translated: CASSLTGSNTEAFF.

This chain uses TRBV5-1 with TRBJ2-6; D is possibly TRBD1 (5 bases). There are 14 residues in the CDR3. V lost 7 bases and J lost 0, with 8 bases in between. Germline CDR1 reads SGHRS; CDR2 reads YFSETQ. The CDR3 region is CASGQGSGANVLTF. For the CDR3, the DNA is TGCGCCAGCGGCCAGGGCTCTGGGGCCAACGTCCTGACTTTC.

J is TRBJ2-1 and V is TRBV5-1; D is perhaps TRBD2 (6 bases). CDR3 size: 16 residues. CDR1 is SGHRS, CDR2 YFSETQ, per germline. V dropped 3 bases and J dropped 5 bases, with 18 bases sitting between them. The CDR3 spells CASSWGSGVTNNEQFF. The CDR3 coding sequence is TGCGCCAGCAGCTGGGGTAGCGGAGTAACTAACAATGAGCAGTTCTTC.

This rearrangement joins TRBV5-4 to TRBJ2-1; D ambiguous. The CDR3 loop spans 16 amino acids. Germline V lookup: CDR1 SGHNT, CDR2 YYREEE (reference sequence). Trimming cost V 1 base and J 0 bases, with 11 bases left between them. The CDR3 region is CASSLSPVASYNEQFF. The CDR3 DNA follows: TGTGCCAGCAGCTTGAGTCCAGTCGCCTCCTACAATGAGCAGTTCTTC.

This sequence joins TRBV9 and TRBJ2-2; the match to TRBD2 covers 13 bases. CDR1 is SGDLS, CDR2 YYNGEE, per germline. The CDR3 extends over 18 amino acids. With 4 bases clipped from V and 5 bases from J, the junction kept 11 bases outside the gene matches. The chain's CDR3 is CASSLYGLAGEVTGELFF. For the CDR3, the DNA is TGTGCCAGCAGCCTCTACGGACTAGCGGGAGAGGTGACCGGGGAGCTGTTTTTT.

The chain joins TRBV29-1 to TRBJ2-5; TRBD1 is a possible D gene (5 bases). The germline CDR1 and CDR2 sequences are SQVTM and ANQGSEA. The CDR3 contains 15 residues. With 3 bases removed from V and 1 base from J, the gap between germline ends came to 15 bases. This chain's CDR3 is CSVEKAGRAQETQYF. In DNA form, the CDR3 reads TGCAGCGTTGAGAAGGCAGGGCGTGCCCAAGAGACCCAGTACTTC.